This TCR beta chain was retrieved from a study of blood T cell repertoires in COVID-19. At the level of the study: The samples span acute and convalescent COVID-19 from the United States, Italy and Spain. Sample material is recorded as cDNA or gDNA derived from T cells, B-cell-depleted T cells, or PBMCs.

The CDR3 length is 17 residues. Germline V lookup: CDR1 LNHNV, CDR2 YYDKDF (reference sequence). The V segment lost 0 bases and the J segment 0 bases; nucleotides outside the gene matches: 5. As processed by the authors: Researchers report that nucleated cell counts were estimated from reference gene primer amplification. TCRdb's copy holds only in-frame clones and misses some; the assay was immunoSEQ multiplex PCR. V and J calls plus clone size are reproduced from that table; the DNA served to infer D and trimming. The sample lists about 11,000 clones; 84% were seen once. The sequence was obtained from a man aged 50 to 59 with active COVID-19. The sequencing sample was made of peripheral blood. The chain links TRBV15 to TRBJ2-1, with 7 bases fitting TRBD2. CDR3 DNA: TGTGCCACCAGCAGAGATCGAGGCGGGAGCTCCTACAATGAGCAGTTCTTC. It yields the protein CATSRDRGGSSYNEQFF.